The rows below give T cell receptor beta chains drawn from one sample of a study of blood T cell repertoires in COVID-19. TCRdb's table, derived via immunoSEQ multiplex PCR, lists solely in-frame clones and lacks some. The data show about 260,000 clones, about 88% seen once. The source material was peripheral blood. The receptors shown here come from a woman aged 55-75 years with COVID-19, enrolled during active disease. The CDR3 runs from the conserved cysteine through the conserved F or W. The D gene is left open where the match is weak. Size tells how often a clone was seen (once, few, many) or the class of an expanded clone, and some rows leave it out.

. | TRBJ2-5 | . | TRBV10-3 | CAISIRGETQYF | TGTGCCATCAGTATCAGGGGTGAGACCCAGTACTTC
. | TRBJ2-1 | . | TRBV4-3 | CASSPGLARYNEQFF | TGCGCCAGCAGCCCCGGCTTAGCGCGCTACAATGAGCAGTTCTTC
few | TRBJ2-7 | TRBD1 | TRBV6-5 | CASRRDRFYEQYF | TGTGCCAGCAGAAGGGACAGATTCTACGAGCAGTACTTC
. | TRBJ2-7 | . | TRBV5-1 | CASRKGQGPYEQYF | TGCGCCAGCAGGAAAGGGCAGGGCCCCTACGAGCAGTACTTC
. | TRBJ1-2 | . | TRBV3-1/TRBV3-2 | CASSQVSYGYTF | TGTGCCAGCAGCCAAGTTTCATATGGCTACACCTTC
. | TRBJ2-7 | . | TRBV5-6 | CASQHSGTQMAYEQYF | TGTGCCAGCCAGCACTCGGGTACCCAGATGGCCTACGAGCAGTACTTC
. | TRBJ1-2 | . | TRBV6-5 | CASSKDSYGYTF | TGTGCCAGCAGTAAGGACAGCTATGGCTACACCTTC
. | TRBJ1-5 | TRBD1 | TRBV30 | CAWAGTGPNQPQHF | TGTGCCTGGGCTGGGACAGGTCCAAATCAGCCCCAGCATTTT
. | TRBJ1-2 | . | TRBV2 | CASTTPGYYGYTF | TGTGCCAGCACCACACCAGGGTACTATGGCTACACCTTC
. | TRBJ1-6 | . | TRBV9 | CASSVNGNLASYNSPLHF | TGTGCCAGCAGCGTAAATGGGAACCTAGCCTCCTATAATTCACCCCTCCACTTT
. | TRBJ1-6 | . | TRBV19 | CASSIDFRSSYNSPLHF | TGTGCCAGTAGTATAGATTTTCGGAGCTCCTATAATTCACCCCTCCACTTT
. | TRBJ1-1 | . | TRBV27 | CASSLSRNTEAFF | TGTGCCAGCAGTTTATCCCGGAACACTGAAGCTTTCTTT
. | TRBJ2-5 | . | TRBV9 | CASSVTSQETQYF | TGTGCCAGCAGCGTGACTTCCCAAGAGACCCAGTACTTC
once | TRBJ2-1 | . | TRBV30 | CAWSFHSYNEQFF | TGTGCCTGGAGTTTTCACTCCTACAATGAGCAGTTCTTC
. | TRBJ2-1 | TRBD2 | TRBV5-4 | CASSLLAGANEQFF | TGTGCCAGCAGCTTGCTAGCGGGAGCCAATGAGCAGTTCTTC
. | TRBJ2-7 | TRBD2 | TRBV11-3 | CASSFSGRNEQYF | TGTGCCAGCAGCTTTAGCGGGAGGAACGAGCAGTACTTC
few | TRBJ2-7 | . | TRBV28 | CASNRGGGQGFYEQYF | TGTGCCAGCAACCGTGGGGGAGGCCAGGGTTTTTACGAGCAGTACTTC
. | TRBJ1-2 | . | TRBV29-1 | CSVGTGARGNYGYTF | TGCAGCGTTGGGACCGGCGCTAGGGGTAACTATGGCTACACCTTC
few | TRBJ1-2 | . | TRBV18 | CASSTTGSGYTF | TGTGCCAGCTCAACAACAGGGTCCGGCTACACCTTC
. | TRBJ1-6 | . | TRBV28 | CASRPTDAVNSPLHF | TGTGCCAGCAGACCCACAGACGCCGTTAATTCACCCCTCCACTTT
. | TRBJ1-1 | . | TRBV6-5 | CASSPGAWENTEAFF | TGTGCCAGCAGCCCAGGGGCTTGGGAGAACACTGAAGCTTTCTTT
. | TRBJ2-7 | TRBD1 | TRBV24-1 | CATSDPATGENEQYF | TGTGCCACCAGTGACCCAGCAACAGGGGAGAACGAGCAGTACTTC
. | TRBJ2-2 | . | TRBV30 | CAWRIRNTGELFF | TGTGCCTGGAGAATCAGGAACACCGGGGAGCTGTTTTTT
few | TRBJ2-1 | TRBD2 | TRBV10-3 | CAISSSGLEYNEQFF | TGTGCCATCAGTTCTTCAGGACTAGAGTACAATGAGCAGTTCTTC
. | TRBJ2-7 | . | TRBV3-1/TRBV3-2 | CASSRDLGRDYEQYF | TGTGCCAGCAGCCGAGACTTGGGGAGAGACTACGAGCAGTACTTC
. | TRBJ2-3 | . | TRBV15 | CATSRDGGRSTDTQYF | TGTGCCACCAGCAGAGATGGGGGCCGGAGCACAGATACGCAGTATTTT
. | TRBJ2-7 | TRBD2 | TRBV30 | CASGGVYEQYF | TGTGCCTCCGGGGGGGTCTACGAGCAGTACTTC
. | TRBJ2-1 | . | TRBV7-9 | CASSSRQYNEQFF | TGTGCCAGCAGCTCTCGACAGTACAATGAGCAGTTCTTC
. | TRBJ1-2 | TRBD1 | TRBV5-1 | CASSLGATGIGYTF | TGCGCCAGCAGCCTGGGAGCGACAGGGATCGGCTACACCTTC
. | TRBJ1-1 | . | TRBV5-6 | CASSFGQTEAFF | TGTGCCAGCAGCTTCGGACAGACTGAAGCTTTCTTT
. | TRBJ2-7 | . | TRBV6-5 | CASTSDKPPHEQYF | TGTGCCAGCACCTCAGACAAACCCCCCCACGAGCAGTACTTC
. | TRBJ2-2 | . | TRBV29-1 | CSVSPSENTGELFF | TGCAGCGTCTCACCTTCAGAGAACACCGGGGAGCTGTTTTTT
. | TRBJ2-2 | . | TRBV6-6 | CASTFDFGELFF | TGTGCCAGCACCTTCGACTTCGGGGAGCTGTTTTTT
. | TRBJ1-5 | TRBD1 | TRBV18 | CASSPGTGFPNQPQHF | TGTGCCAGCTCCCCCGGGACAGGGTTCCCCAATCAGCCCCAGCATTTT
. | TRBJ1-2 | . | TRBV9 | CASSVDSGYGYTF | TGTGCCAGCAGCGTCGACAGTGGCTATGGCTACACCTTC
few | TRBJ1-4 | . | TRBV5-4 | CASSFGLKNEKLFF | TGTGCCAGCAGCTTTGGACTGAAGAATGAAAAACTGTTTTTT
. | TRBJ1-5 | TRBD1 | TRBV15 | CATRKEGAGNQPQHF | TGTGCCACCAGAAAAGAGGGGGCTGGCAATCAGCCCCAGCATTTT
few | TRBJ2-5 | . | TRBV4-1 | CASSPKGDGAETQYF | TGCGCCAGCAGCCCTAAGGGGGACGGGGCCGAGACCCAGTACTTC
. | TRBJ2-5 | TRBD2 | TRBV7-2 | CASSLTGLAETQYF | TGTGCCAGCAGCCTCACGGGACTAGCGGAGACCCAGTACTTC
. | TRBJ1-4 | . | TRBV7-2 | CASSLGSRSNEKLFF | TGTGCCAGCAGCTTAGGGAGCCGCTCTAATGAAAAACTGTTTTTT
. | TRBJ2-2 | TRBD2 | TRBV5-1 | CASSPGTSAQRGGELFF | TGCGCCAGCAGCCCCGGGACTAGCGCCCAACGAGGCGGGGAGCTGTTTTTT
few | TRBJ2-7 | . | TRBV27 | CASSRTAAVLEQYF | TGTGCCAGCAGTCGGACTGCGGCCGTCCTGGAGCAGTACTTC
. | TRBJ2-2 | . | TRBV6-5 | CASSLAPNTGELFF | TGTGCCAGCAGCCTAGCTCCGAACACCGGGGAGCTGTTTTTT
. | TRBJ2-2 | . | TRBV5-1 | CASSLGAGNTGELFF | TGCGCCAGCAGCTTGGGCGCAGGCAACACCGGGGAGCTGTTTTTT
. | TRBJ1-2 | . | TRBV28 | CASSLSSRALIGYTF | TGTGCCAGCAGTTTATCGTCCAGGGCCCTCATTGGCTACACCTTC
few | TRBJ2-7 | . | TRBV2 | CASRGVYEQYF | TGTGCCAGCCGGGGAGTCTACGAGCAGTACTTC
few | TRBJ2-2 | . | TRBV5-1 | CASRPIGGPGELFF | TGCGCCAGCAGACCTATCGGGGGGCCCGGGGAGCTGTTTTTT
. | TRBJ2-7 | . | TRBV23-1 | CASSQKGEGMVNEQYF | TGCGCCAGCAGTCAAAAGGGTGAGGGAATGGTAAACGAGCAGTACTTC